This record covers a single TCR beta chain. The antigen is unknown. The germline V and J ends were trimmed by 2 bases and 7 bases, with 17 bases remaining between them. The CDR3 runs 16 residues. Germline CDR1 is MNHEY and CDR2 is SVGAGI. This record belongs to a study of vaccination and CD4 T cells after COVID-19. Study conclusions and caveats: Clonotypes reactive to SARS-CoV-2 had a median that went up from approximately 21 to 38, but not significantly.

TCRdb reanalysed the PCR reads using MiXCR and keeps one entry per CDR3 protein. The sample lists about 20,000 distinct CDR3 sequences, roughly 61% seen once, with around 1.1% in the top ten. Sequenced here: CD4+ T cells from blood, sampled before SARS-CoV-2 vaccination. This chain links TRBV6-5 with TRBJ2-2; D is possibly TRBD2 (5 bases). The source is a human donor who had recovered from COVID-19. This chain's CDR3 is CASSYTIGSGGGELFF. Written as DNA, the CDR3 is TGTGCCAGCAGTTACACTATTGGGAGTGGAGGCGGGGAGCTGTTTTTT.